Listed below are T cell receptor beta chains from one sample, sequenced in a study of early T cells in non-severe SARS-CoV-2 infection. TCRdb reprocessed the 5' RACE reads with MiXCR, giving one entry per CDR3 protein. The sample has roughly 18,000 distinct CDR3 sequences, 5.9% seen once. Sequencing was performed on whole blood. These receptors all come from an adult who was a healthcare worker with PCR-confirmed SARS-CoV-2 infection or an uninfected control (not recorded which). The CDR3 runs from the conserved cysteine through the conserved F or W. A D gene is named only where the DNA matches it firmly. Only part of the rows carry a size: once, few, many, or a class if the clone is expanded.

len | j_gene | abundance | v_gene | d_gene | CDR3aa | CDR3nt
16 | TRBJ1-6 | many | TRBV6-5 | TRBD1 | CASSYSPGTGPSPLHF | TGTGCCAGCAGTTACTCGCCAGGGACAGGGCCTTCACCCCTCCACTTT
16 | TRBJ1-2 | many | TRBV13 | TRBD1 | CASSLYGTGGFSGYTF | TGTGCCAGCAGCTTATACGGGACAGGGGGTTTTAGTGGCTACACCTTC
14 | TRBJ2-1 | - | TRBV30 | - | CAWSLTGRYNEQFF | TGTGCCTGGAGCTTAACGGGGAGATACAATGAGCAGTTCTTC
13 | TRBJ2-5 | many | TRBV7-3 | - | CASSLKTSMAQYF | TGTGCCAGCAGCTTAAAGACTAGTATGGCCCAGTACTTC
15 | TRBJ2-1 | many | TRBV6-5 | TRBD2 | CASSGGVAGYNEQFF | TGTGCCAGCAGTGGGGGAGTAGCGGGCTACAATGAGCAGTTCTTC
17 | TRBJ2-3 | many | TRBV12-3/TRBV12-4 | TRBD2 | CASSTQTSGTGADTQYF | TGTGCCAGCAGTACACAGACTAGCGGGACGGGTGCAGATACGCAGTATTTT
14 | TRBJ1-5 | many | TRBV20-1 | TRBD1 | CSAKQGAGDQPQHF | TGCAGTGCAAAGCAGGGGGCAGGAGATCAGCCCCAGCATTTT
13 | TRBJ2-2 | - | TRBV20-1 | - | CSAPEVKPGELFF | TGCAGTGCTCCAGAAGTTAAGCCCGGGGAGCTGTTTTTT
14 | TRBJ2-7 | few | TRBV3-1 | - | CASAPGTDSYEQYF | TGTGCCAGCGCCCCGGGGACGGATTCGTACGAGCAGTACTTC
13 | TRBJ1-6 | many | TRBV5-5 | - | CASSNGPDSPLHF | TGTGCCAGCAGCAATGGGCCCGATTCACCCCTCCACTTT
13 | TRBJ1-1 | many | TRBV29-1 | - | CSVGEFRGTEAFF | TGCAGCGTGGGAGAGTTCCGAGGTACTGAAGCTTTCTTT
15 | TRBJ2-3 | many | TRBV6-4 | TRBD2 | CASSDSGTSVDTQYF | TGTGCCAGCAGTGACTCGGGGACTAGCGTAGATACGCAGTATTTT
13 | TRBJ2-1 | many | TRBV5-4 | - | CASSLLAYNEQFF | TGTGCCAGCAGCTTACTAGCCTACAATGAGCAGTTCTTC
17 | TRBJ1-1 | medium-sized | TRBV15 | - | CATALVWDYLSGTEAFF | TGTGCCACCGCACTAGTCTGGGACTACCTCTCGGGCACTGAAGCTTTCTTT
11 | TRBJ1-1 | many | TRBV7-8 | - | CASSAGTEAFF | TGTGCCAGCAGCGCCGGGACTGAAGCTTTCTTT
17 | TRBJ2-1 | many | TRBV12-3/TRBV12-4 | TRBD2 | CASSQGLASLLYNEQFF | TGTGCCAGCAGTCAGGGACTAGCCTCCCTTCTTTACAATGAGCAGTTCTTC
13 | TRBJ2-1 | many | TRBV12-3/TRBV12-4 | - | CASRSGTPGEQFF | TGTGCCAGCAGGTCCGGGACTCCCGGCGAGCAGTTCTTC
13 | TRBJ2-1 | medium-sized | TRBV5-1 | - | CASSLFTDNEQFF | TGCGCCAGCAGCTTGTTCACAGACAATGAGCAGTTCTTC
15 | TRBJ2-7 | many | TRBV27 | TRBD1 | CASSPRTGMVDEQYF | TGTGCCAGCAGTCCAAGGACAGGGATGGTCGACGAGCAGTACTTC
15 | TRBJ2-1 | few | TRBV29-1 | TRBD2 | CSAGGGAGGYNEQFF | TGCAGCGCTGGGGGAGGAGCGGGAGGCTACAATGAGCAGTTCTTC
14 | TRBJ1-1 | many | TRBV7-9 | - | CASSLANPRSEAFF | TGTGCCAGCAGCTTAGCAAATCCTCGATCTGAAGCTTTCTTT
14 | TRBJ2-7 | many | TRBV27 | - | CASARVRGGYEQYF | TGTGCCAGCGCCCGAGTCAGGGGAGGGTACGAGCAGTACTTC
16 | TRBJ2-1 | few | TRBV6-6 | - | CASSSIPGIGLDEQFF | TGTGCCAGCAGCTCCATCCCAGGAATTGGGCTGGATGAGCAGTTCTTC
16 | TRBJ2-7 | many | TRBV12-3/TRBV12-4 | - | CASSRIGTASSYEQYF | TGTGCCAGCAGTAGAATTGGGACGGCGAGCTCCTACGAGCAGTACTTC
11 | TRBJ2-5 | few | TRBV29-1 | - | CSVEDRETQYF | TGCAGCGTTGAAGATCGAGAGACCCAGTACTTC
14 | TRBJ2-3 | many | TRBV6-1 | TRBD2 | CASSLAGSTDTQYF | TGTGCCAGCAGTCTAGCGGGAAGCACAGATACGCAGTATTTT
16 | TRBJ2-1 | many | TRBV7-2 | TRBD2 | CASSRTTSGAYNEQFF | TGTGCCAGCAGCAGGACGACTAGCGGAGCATACAATGAGCAGTTCTTC
13 | TRBJ2-1 | many | TRBV20-1 | - | CSASGSGYNEQFF | TGCAGTGCTAGCGGGAGCGGGTACAATGAGCAGTTCTTC
12 | TRBJ1-2 | many | TRBV7-9 | - | CASSLGTDGYTF | TGTGCCAGCAGCTTAGGGACAGATGGCTACACCTTC
16 | TRBJ2-1 | many | TRBV4-1 | - | CASSQERRGYYNEQFF | TGCGCCAGCAGCCAAGAACGGCGGGGTTACTACAATGAGCAGTTCTTC
14 | TRBJ2-7 | many | TRBV7-2 | TRBD2 | CASRRTSGSYEQYF | TGTGCCAGCAGACGGACTAGCGGTTCCTACGAGCAGTACTTC
12 | TRBJ1-2 | many | TRBV19 | - | CASNGENYGYTF | TGTGCCAGTAACGGCGAGAACTATGGCTACACCTTC
19 | TRBJ2-2 | many | TRBV7-9 | TRBD2 | CASSSQADWTSGNTGELFF | TGTGCCAGCAGCTCGCAGGCAGACTGGACTAGCGGTAACACCGGGGAGCTGTTTTTT
15 | TRBJ2-1 | many | TRBV14 | - | CASSQPGSWDNEQFF | TGTGCCAGCAGCCAACCGGGATCATGGGACAATGAGCAGTTCTTC
15 | TRBJ1-1 | few | TRBV6-4 | TRBD1 | CASSERTGGNAEAFF | TGTGCCAGCAGTGAGCGGACAGGGGGTAACGCTGAAGCTTTCTTT
16 | TRBJ2-1 | many | TRBV10-2 | TRBD2 | CASSETGGAYIDEQFF | TGCGCCAGCAGTGAGACGGGAGGGGCTTACATCGATGAGCAGTTCTTC
12 | TRBJ1-2 | many | TRBV12-3/TRBV12-4 | - | CASSMLDYGYTF | TGTGCCAGCAGTATGTTAGACTATGGCTACACCTTC
15 | TRBJ1-1 | many | TRBV14 | - | CASSRGQVLNTEAFF | TGTGCCAGCAGCCGGGGTCAGGTCCTGAACACTGAAGCTTTCTTT
15 | TRBJ1-5 | many | TRBV4-1 | - | CASSQGGASNQPQHF | TGCGCCAGCAGCCAAGGGGGGGCTAGCAATCAGCCCCAGCATTTT
12 | TRBJ2-1 | many | TRBV7-9 | - | CASSLVRDEQFF | TGTGCCAGCAGCTTAGTCCGGGATGAGCAGTTCTTC
13 | TRBJ2-7 | - | TRBV5-6 | - | CASSLSSDYEQYF | TGTGCCAGCAGCTTGAGTTCCGACTACGAGCAGTACTTC